This T cell receptor (beta chain) was identified during a study of molecular identifiers for immune sequencing clone quantification. Study as a whole: Four portions were sequenced after RNA from around 20,000 or 99,000 naive CD8 cells was split five ways in replicates.

From the PCR reads, TCRdb called clonotypes with MiXCR, one entry per CDR3 protein. In the table there are around 460,000 distinct CDR3 sequences, around a fifth of which are singletons. This clonotype was counted at least ten times. The length of the CDR3 is 12 residues. The germline V gene has CDR1 SGHNT and CDR2 YYREEE (reference sequence). V lost 5 bases and J lost 13, with 13 bases in between. For naive CD8 T cells, sorting used the CD8+CD4-CCR7+CD45RA+ phenotype. The chain carries TRBV5-4 and TRBJ1-6; D not certain. Sequenced input: naive CD8+ T cells from blood, with Jurkat cell RNA spiked in. Subset given: FACS-sorted CD8+CD4-CCR7+CD45RA+ naive T cells. The clonotype was recovered from a human donor in good health. Some libraries in this study had Jurkat cell RNA spiked in. CDR3 DNA sequence: TGTGCCAGCAGGCCGGATAATGGTCCCCTCCACTTT. It translates to CASRPDNGPLHF.